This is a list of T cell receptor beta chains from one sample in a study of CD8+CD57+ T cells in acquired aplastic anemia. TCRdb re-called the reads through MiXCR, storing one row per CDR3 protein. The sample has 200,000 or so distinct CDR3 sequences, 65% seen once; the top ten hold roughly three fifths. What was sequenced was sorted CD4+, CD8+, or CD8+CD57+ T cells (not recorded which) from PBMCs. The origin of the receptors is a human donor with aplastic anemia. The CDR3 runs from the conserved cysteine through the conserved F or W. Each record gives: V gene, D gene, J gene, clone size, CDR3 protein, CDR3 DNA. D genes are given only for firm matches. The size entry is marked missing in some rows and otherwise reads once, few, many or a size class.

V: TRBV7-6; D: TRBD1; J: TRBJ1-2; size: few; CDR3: CASSPRDRDYGYTF; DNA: TGTGCCAGCAGCCCACGGGACAGGGACTATGGCTACACCTTC
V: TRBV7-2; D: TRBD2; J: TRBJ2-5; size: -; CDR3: CASSLALRGAQETQYF; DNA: TGTGCCAGCAGCTTAGCACTGCGGGGGGCCCAAGAGACCCAGTACTTC
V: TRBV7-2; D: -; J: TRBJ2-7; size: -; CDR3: CASSFTGTSYEQYF; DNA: TGTGCCAGCAGCTTTACTGGGACTTCCTACGAGCAGTACTTC
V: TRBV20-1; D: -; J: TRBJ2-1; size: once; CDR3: CSARDRGTTGNEQFF; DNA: TGCAGTGCTAGAGACCGGGGAACTACGGGGAATGAGCAGTTCTTC
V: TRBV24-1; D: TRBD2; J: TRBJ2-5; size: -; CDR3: CATSDSTRGGEETQYF; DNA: TGTGCCACCAGTGATTCGACGCGGGGGGGTGAAGAGACCCAGTACTTC
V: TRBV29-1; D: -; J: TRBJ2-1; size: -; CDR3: CSVASRPYNEQFF; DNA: TGCAGCGTCGCTTCAAGGCCCTACAATGAGCAGTTCTTC
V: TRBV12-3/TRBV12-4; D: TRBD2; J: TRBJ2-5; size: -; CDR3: CASSSGLLQETQYF; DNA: TGTGCCAGCAGTTCGGGACTACTCCAGGAGACCCAGTACTTC
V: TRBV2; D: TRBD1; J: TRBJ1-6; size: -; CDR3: CASSFRDRGLGNSPLHF; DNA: TGTGCCAGCAGCTTCCGGGACAGGGGGCTAGGGAATTCACCCCTCCACTTT
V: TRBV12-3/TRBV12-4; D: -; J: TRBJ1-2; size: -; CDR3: CASSLGPRPNF; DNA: TGTGCCAGCAGTTTAGGCCCTCGGCCTAACTTC
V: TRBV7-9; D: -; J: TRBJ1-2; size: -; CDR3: CASSFQYGYTF; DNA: TGTGCCAGCAGCTTTCAGTATGGCTACACCTTC
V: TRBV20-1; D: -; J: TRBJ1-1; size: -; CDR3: CSAREPATKTEAFF; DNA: TGCAGTGCTAGAGAGCCGGCGACAAAGACTGAAGCTTTCTTT
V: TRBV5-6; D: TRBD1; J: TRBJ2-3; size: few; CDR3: CASSFDGTGVFGTDTQYF; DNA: TGTGCCAGCAGCTTCGACGGGACAGGGGTTTTTGGCACAGATACGCAGTATTTT
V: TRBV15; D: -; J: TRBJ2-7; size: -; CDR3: CATSSKAGTGNYEQYF; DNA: TGTGCCACCAGCAGTAAAGCAGGGACCGGTAACTACGAGCAGTACTTC
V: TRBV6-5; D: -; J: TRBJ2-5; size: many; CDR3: CASSYSWPMQETQYF; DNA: TGTGCCAGCAGTTACTCTTGGCCGATGCAAGAGACCCAGTACTTC
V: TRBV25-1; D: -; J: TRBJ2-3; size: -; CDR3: CASSEPSDTQYF; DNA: TGTGCCAGCAGTGAACCGTCCGATACGCAGTATTTT
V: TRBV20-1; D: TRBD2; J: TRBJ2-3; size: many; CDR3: CSARWTSGGTSTDTQYF; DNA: TGCAGTGCTAGATGGACTAGCGGGGGGACCAGCACAGATACGCAGTATTTT
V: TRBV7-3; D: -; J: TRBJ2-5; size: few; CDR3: CASSLSGIEETQYF; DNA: TGTGCCAGCAGCTTGTCCGGGATTGAAGAGACCCAGTACTTC
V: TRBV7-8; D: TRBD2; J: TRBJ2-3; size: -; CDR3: CASSLGRNSGGPTDTQYF; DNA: TGTGCCAGCAGCTTAGGTAGAAATAGCGGGGGGCCTACAGATACGCAGTATTTT
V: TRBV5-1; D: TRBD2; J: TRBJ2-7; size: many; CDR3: CASRRSGGEGEQYF; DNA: TGCGCCAGCAGACGGAGCGGGGGGGAGGGCGAGCAGTACTTC
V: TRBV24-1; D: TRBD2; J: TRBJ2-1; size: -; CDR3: CATSERGTRNEQFF; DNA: TGTGCCACCAGTGAGCGTGGGACTAGGAATGAGCAGTTCTTC
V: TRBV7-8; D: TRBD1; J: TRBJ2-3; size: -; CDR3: CASSALQGSADTQYF; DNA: TGTGCCAGCAGCGCCCTACAGGGGAGTGCAGATACGCAGTATTTT
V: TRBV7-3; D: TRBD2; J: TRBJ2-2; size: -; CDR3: CASRSGAGELFF; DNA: TGTGCCAGCAGGAGCGGGGCCGGGGAGCTGTTTTTT
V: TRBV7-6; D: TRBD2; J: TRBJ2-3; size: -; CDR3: CASSPTSGSYPDTQYF; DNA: TGTGCCAGCAGCCCCACTAGCGGGAGCTATCCAGATACGCAGTATTTT
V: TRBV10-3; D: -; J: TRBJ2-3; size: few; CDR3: CAISVGSGRTDTQYF; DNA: TGTGCCATCAGTGTGGGATCCGGGCGCACAGATACGCAGTATTTT
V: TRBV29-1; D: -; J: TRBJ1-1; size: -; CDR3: CSVEKTGNLAFF; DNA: TGTAGCGTTGAAAAAACAGGGAATTTAGCTTTCTTT
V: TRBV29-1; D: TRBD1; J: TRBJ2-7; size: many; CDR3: CSVEGGETGGSYEQYF; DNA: TGCAGCGTTGAAGGTGGAGAGACAGGGGGCAGTTACGAGCAGTACTTC
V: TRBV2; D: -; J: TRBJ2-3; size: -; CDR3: CASKEWRSGADTQYF; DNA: TGTGCCAGCAAGGAGTGGCGGTCGGGAGCAGATACGCAGTATTTT
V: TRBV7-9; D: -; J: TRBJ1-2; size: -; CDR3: CACSLQAGGYTF; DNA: TGTGCCTGCAGCCTTCAGGCGGGTGGCTACACCTTC
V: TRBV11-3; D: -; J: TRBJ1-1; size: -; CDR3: CASSLGDGGATEAFF; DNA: TGTGCCAGCAGCTTAGGGGACGGGGGCGCGACTGAAGCTTTCTTT
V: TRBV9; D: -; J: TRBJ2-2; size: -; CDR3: CASSVDFGSANTGELFF; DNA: TGTGCCAGCAGCGTAGACTTTGGCAGCGCGAACACCGGGGAGCTGTTTTTT
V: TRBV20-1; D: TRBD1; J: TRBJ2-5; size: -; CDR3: CSANRGAADQETQYF; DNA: TGCAGTGCAAACAGGGGAGCCGCCGACCAAGAGACCCAGTACTTC
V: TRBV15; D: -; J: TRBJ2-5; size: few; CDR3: CATSRDSSLYQETQYF; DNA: TGTGCCACCAGCAGAGACTCGTCATTGTACCAAGAGACCCAGTACTTC
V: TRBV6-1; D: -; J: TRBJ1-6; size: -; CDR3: CATSDPASPLHF; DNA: TGTGCCACCAGTGACCCAGCTTCACCCCTCCACTTT
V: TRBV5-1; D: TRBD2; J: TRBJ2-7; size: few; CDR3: CASREGSGMYEQYF; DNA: TGCGCCAGCAGGGAAGGCAGCGGGATGTACGAGCAGTACTTC
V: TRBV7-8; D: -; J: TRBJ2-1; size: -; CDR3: CASSLGGTYNEQFF; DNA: TGTGCCAGCAGCTTAGGCGGCACTTACAATGAGCAGTTCTTC
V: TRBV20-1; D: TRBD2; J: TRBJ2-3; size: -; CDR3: CSARGLAGGPDTQYF; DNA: TGCAGTGCTAGAGGGCTAGCGGGGGGGCCTGATACGCAGTATTTT
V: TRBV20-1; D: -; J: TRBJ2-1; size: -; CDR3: CSAVDYNEQFF; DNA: TGCAGTGCTGTGGACTACAATGAGCAGTTCTTC
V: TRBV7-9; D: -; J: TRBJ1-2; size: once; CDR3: CASSLMGGYGYTF; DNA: TGTGCCAGCAGCTTGATGGGGGGCTATGGCTACACCTTC
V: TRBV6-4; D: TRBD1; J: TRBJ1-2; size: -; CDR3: CASSGGTGGVGYTF; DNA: TGTGCCAGCAGTGGAGGGACAGGGGGCGTTGGCTACACCTTC